One sample yielded the 2 T cell receptor beta chains listed below, sequenced in a study of lymphopenia after photon versus proton radiotherapy. Assay used: immunoSEQ multiplex PCR; TCRdb lists only in-frame clones, some missing. The sample lists roughly 18,000 clones; approximately 92% were seen once. Sample: peripheral blood, taken from a patient treated with photon-based radiotherapy. These receptors were obtained from a woman aged 40 to 55 with cholangiocarcinoma.

This chain joins TRBV27 and TRBJ2-7; D not resolved. The V and J ends lost 3 bases and 4 bases respectively, with 13 bases between them. The CDR3 covers 14 residues. Germline lookup yields CDR1 MNHEY and CDR2 SMNVEV (reference sequence). The CDR3 loop is CASSFVSRSYEQYF. Written as DNA, the CDR3 is TGTGCCAGCAGTTTCGTGTCCCGTTCGTACGAGCAGTACTTC.

The rearrangement joins TRBV5-1 to TRBJ1-5; D not certain. The CDR3 totals 15 residues. The V end was cut by 5 bases, the J end by 2 bases, with 14 bases between. The germline V gene encodes CDR1 SGHRS and CDR2 YFSETQ. This CDR3 is CASSSGIGGNQPQHF. The CDR3 DNA is TGCGCCAGCAGTTCCGGGATCGGAGGCAATCAGCCCCAGCATTTT.